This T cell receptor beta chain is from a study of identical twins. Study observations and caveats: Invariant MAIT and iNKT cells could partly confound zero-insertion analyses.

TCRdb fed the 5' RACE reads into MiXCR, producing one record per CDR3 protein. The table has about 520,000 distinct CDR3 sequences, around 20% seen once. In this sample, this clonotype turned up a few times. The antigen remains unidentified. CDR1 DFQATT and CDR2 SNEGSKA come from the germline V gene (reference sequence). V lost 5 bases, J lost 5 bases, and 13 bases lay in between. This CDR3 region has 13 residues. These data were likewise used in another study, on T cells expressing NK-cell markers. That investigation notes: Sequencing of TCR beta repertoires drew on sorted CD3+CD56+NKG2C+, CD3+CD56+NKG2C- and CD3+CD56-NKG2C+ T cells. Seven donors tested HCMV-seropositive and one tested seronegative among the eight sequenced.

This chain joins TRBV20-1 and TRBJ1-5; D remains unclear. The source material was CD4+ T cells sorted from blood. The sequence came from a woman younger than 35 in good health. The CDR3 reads CSAVIGRDQPQHF. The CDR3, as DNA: TGCAGTGCTGTTATCGGTAGGGATCAGCCCCAGCATTTT.